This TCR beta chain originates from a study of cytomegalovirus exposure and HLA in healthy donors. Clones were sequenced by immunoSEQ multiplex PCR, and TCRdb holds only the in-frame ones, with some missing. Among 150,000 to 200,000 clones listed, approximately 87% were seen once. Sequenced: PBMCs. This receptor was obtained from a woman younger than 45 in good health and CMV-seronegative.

The CDR3 reads CASSTGTAYGYTF. CDR3 nucleotides: TGTGCCAGCAGTACCGGGACAGCCTATGGCTACACCTTC. J is TRBJ1-2 and V is TRBV28, with 7 bases identical to TRBD1. Germline-derived CDR1 and CDR2 are MDHEN and SYDVKM. J gave up 4 bases and V 5 bases, and 4 bases lay outside the gene matches. The CDR3 consists of 13 residues.